The 5 T cell receptor beta chains below all came from one sample that was sequenced in a study of CD8+ T cells in alopecia areata. After isolation, RNA underwent reverse transcription to generate cDNA as the sequencing template. TCRdb's table, derived via immunoSEQ multiplex PCR, lists solely in-frame clones and lacks some. The sample includes 200,000 to 250,000 clones, around 57% seen only once; the top ten take about 1.4%. Described treatment: oral pan-JAK inhibitor, 5-10 mg twice daily. The input for sequencing was CD4+ T cells sorted from blood, taken at week 4, from a patient treated with tofacitinib. All receptors come from a human donor with alopecia areata.

V and J are TRBV5-6 and TRBJ2-1; possibly TRBD2 for D (5 bases). The germline CDR1 and CDR2 sequences are SGHDT and YYEEEE. Trimming left V 4 bases short and J 5 bases short, with 16 bases between. There are 15 residues in the CDR3. The CDR3 sequence is CASSRGRFPHNEQFF. Here the CDR3 DNA reads TGTGCCAGCAGCCGGGGAAGGTTCCCTCACAATGAGCAGTTCTTC.

This chain joins TRBV28 and TRBJ1-2; 8 bases align to TRBD1. The CDR3 runs 14 residues. Germline V lookup: CDR1 MDHEN, CDR2 SYDVKM. The J segment lost 4 bases and the V segment lost 3 bases, leaving 4 bases of the junction unmatched. CDR3 sequence: CASSFRGRGYGYTF. Written as DNA, the CDR3 is TGTGCCAGCAGTTTCAGGGGGCGCGGCTATGGCTACACCTTC.

This sequence joins TRBV7-2 and TRBJ1-1, with 7 bases fitting TRBD1. This CDR3 is built from 15 residues. From germline, CDR1 is SGHTA and CDR2 FQGNSA. V was pared by 4 bases and J by 1 base, with 6 bases of the junction left unmatched. As DNA, the CDR3 is TGTGCCAGCAGCTCGCCGGGACAGTCGAACACTGAAGCTTTCTTT. This translates into CASSSPGQSNTEAFF.

The rearrangement links TRBV27 to TRBJ2-7; no reliable D call. Trimming cost V 3 bases and J 0 bases, with 12 bases left between them. The germline gives CDR1 MNHEY, CDR2 SMNVEV (reference sequence). The CDR3 is made up of 15 amino acids. Here the CDR3 reads CASSFRPFSSYEQYF. CDR3 coding DNA: TGTGCCAGCAGTTTCCGGCCGTTCAGCTCCTACGAGCAGTACTTC.

V gene TRBV4-3 combines with J gene TRBJ1-2; 8 nucleotides align to TRBD1. Germline lookup yields CDR1 LGHNA and CDR2 YSLEER. The CDR3 runs 16 residues. V gave up 1 base and J gave up 1 base; unmatched junction bases: 5. The CDR3 nucleotides read TGCGCCAGCAGCCAAGGAGCGGGACAGGATAACTATGGCTACACCTTC. This encodes CASSQGAGQDNYGYTF.